The clone carrying this T cell receptor beta chain was counted ten times or more. After removal of 0 bases from V and 1 base from J, the junction contained 2 bases not matched to a gene. Germline V gene lookup returns CDR1 SGHRS and CDR2 YFSETQ. The CDR3 covers 15 residues. The sample is drawn from a study of T-cell reconstitution after alpha-beta-depleted transplantation in children. The TCRbeta library was prepared with unique molecular identifiers. TCRdb redid the calling of the PCR reads with MiXCR, one entry per CDR3 protein. The sample contains approximately 110,000 distinct CDR3 sequences, roughly 23% of which appear only once.

The starting material was PBMCs, mostly from graft donor cells, obtained 180 days after TCRalphabeta/CD19-depleted stem cell transplant. This sequence joins TRBV5-1 and TRBJ1-1, with TRBD1 matching over 8 bases. This clonotype was obtained from a male patient aged 2-9 years who had a stem cell transplant for chronic granulomatous disease, so the T cells may come from the graft donor. CDR3: CASSLGGQENTEAFF. CDR3 sequence (DNA): TGCGCCAGCAGCTTGGGGGGACAGGAGAACACTGAAGCTTTCTTT.